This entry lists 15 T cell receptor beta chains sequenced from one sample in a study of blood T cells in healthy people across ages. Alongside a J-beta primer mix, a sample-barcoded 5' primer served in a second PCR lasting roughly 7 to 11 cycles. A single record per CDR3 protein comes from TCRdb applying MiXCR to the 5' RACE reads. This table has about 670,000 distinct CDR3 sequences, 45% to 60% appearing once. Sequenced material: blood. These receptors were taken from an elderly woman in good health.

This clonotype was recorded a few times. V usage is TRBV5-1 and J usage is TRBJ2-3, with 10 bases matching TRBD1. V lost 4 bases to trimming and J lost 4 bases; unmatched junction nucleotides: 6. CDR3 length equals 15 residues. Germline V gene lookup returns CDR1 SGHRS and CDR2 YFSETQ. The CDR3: CASSEGQGRADTQYF. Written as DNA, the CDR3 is TGCGCCAGCAGCGAGGGACAGGGGAGGGCAGATACGCAGTATTTT.

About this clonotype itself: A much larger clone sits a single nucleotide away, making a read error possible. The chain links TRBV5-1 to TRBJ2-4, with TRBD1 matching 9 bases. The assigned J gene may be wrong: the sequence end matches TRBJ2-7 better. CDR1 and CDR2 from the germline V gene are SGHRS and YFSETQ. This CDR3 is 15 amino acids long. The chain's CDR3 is CASSSSPGQGYEQYF. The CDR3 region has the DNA TGCGCCAGCAGCTCCAGTCCGGGACAGGGCTACGAGCAGTACTTC.

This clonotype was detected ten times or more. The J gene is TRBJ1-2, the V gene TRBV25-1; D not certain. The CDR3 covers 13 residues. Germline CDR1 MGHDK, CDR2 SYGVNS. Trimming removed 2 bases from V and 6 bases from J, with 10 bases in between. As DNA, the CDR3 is TGTGCCAGCAGTGAAGCTGGGAGGCATGGCTACACCTTC. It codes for CASSEAGRHGYTF.

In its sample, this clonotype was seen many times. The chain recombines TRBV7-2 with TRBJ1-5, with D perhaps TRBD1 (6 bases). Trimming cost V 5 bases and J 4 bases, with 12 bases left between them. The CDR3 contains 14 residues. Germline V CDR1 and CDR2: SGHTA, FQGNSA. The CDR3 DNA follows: TGTGCCAGCAGCACCACTCAGGGGAATCAGCCCCAGCATTTT. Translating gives CASSTTQGNQPQHF.

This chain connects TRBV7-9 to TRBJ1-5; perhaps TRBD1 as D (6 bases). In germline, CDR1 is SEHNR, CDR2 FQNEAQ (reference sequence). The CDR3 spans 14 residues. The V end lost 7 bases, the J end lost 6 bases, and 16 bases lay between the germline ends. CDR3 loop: CASTTGGGAQPQHF. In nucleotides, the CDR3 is TGTGCCAGCACCACCGGTGGGGGGGCTCAGCCCCAGCATTTT.

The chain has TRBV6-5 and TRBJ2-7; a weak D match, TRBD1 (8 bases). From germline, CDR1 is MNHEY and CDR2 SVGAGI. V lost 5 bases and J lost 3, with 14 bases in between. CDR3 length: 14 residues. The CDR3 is CASSRQGRDYEQYF. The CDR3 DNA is TGTGCCAGCAGTAGACAGGGGAGGGACTACGAGCAGTACTTC.

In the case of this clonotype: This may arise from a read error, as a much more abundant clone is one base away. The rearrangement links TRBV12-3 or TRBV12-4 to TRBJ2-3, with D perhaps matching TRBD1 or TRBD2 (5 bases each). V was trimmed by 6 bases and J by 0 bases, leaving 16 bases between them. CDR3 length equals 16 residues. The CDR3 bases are TGTGCCAGCAGCGCCGCTCACGGGGCTAGCACAGATACGCAGTATTTT. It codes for CASSAAHGASTDTQYF.

The CDR3 protein is CASSRESNIQYF. In DNA, the CDR3 is TGTGCCAGCAGTCGGGAGTCCAACATTCAGTACTTC. The chain combines TRBV7-9 with TRBJ2-4, with D possibly matching TRBD2 (6 bases). CDR3 length: 12 residues. Germline CDR1 reads SEHNR; CDR2 reads FQNEAQ (reference sequence). V was cut by 6 bases and J by 7 bases, with 10 bases left in between.

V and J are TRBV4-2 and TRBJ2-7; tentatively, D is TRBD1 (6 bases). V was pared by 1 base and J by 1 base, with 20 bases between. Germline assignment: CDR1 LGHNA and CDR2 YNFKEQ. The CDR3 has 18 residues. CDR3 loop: CASSQGPLETGISYEQYF. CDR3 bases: TGTGCCAGCAGCCAAGGTCCCCTCGAGACAGGTATATCCTACGAGCAGTACTTC.

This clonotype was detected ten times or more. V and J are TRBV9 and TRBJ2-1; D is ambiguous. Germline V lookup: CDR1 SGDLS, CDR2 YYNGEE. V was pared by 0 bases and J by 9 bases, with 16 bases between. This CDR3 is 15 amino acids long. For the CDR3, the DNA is TGTGCCAGCAGCGTAGTTTCCCGCGAGAAGGGTGAGCAGTTCTTC. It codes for CASSVVSREKGEQFF.

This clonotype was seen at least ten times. The CDR3 DNA follows: TGTGCCAGCAGCTTAGACGCGGGGCGGGCAGATACGCAGTATTTT. Translating it yields CASSLDAGRADTQYF. The J gene is TRBJ2-3, the V gene TRBV7-9, with D perhaps TRBD2 (6 bases). Germline CDR1 SEHNR, CDR2 FQNEAQ (reference sequence). V was shortened by 1 base and J by 4 bases, with 12 bases between the two germline ends. The length of the CDR3 is 15 residues. Together with reference TRBV7-9 and TRBJ2-3, the CDR3 gives the full variable domain: DTGVSQNPRHKITKRGQNVTFRCDPISEHNRLYWYRQTLGQGPEFLTYFQNEAQLEKSRLLSDRFSAERPKGSFSTLEIQRTEQGDSAMYLCASSLDAGRADTQYFGPGTRLTVL.

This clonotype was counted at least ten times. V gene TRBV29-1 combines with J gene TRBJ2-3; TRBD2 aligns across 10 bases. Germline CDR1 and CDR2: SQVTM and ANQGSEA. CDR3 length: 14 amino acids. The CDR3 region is CSCGPSGSADTQYF. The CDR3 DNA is TGCAGTTGTGGTCCTAGCGGGAGCGCAGATACGCAGTATTTT.

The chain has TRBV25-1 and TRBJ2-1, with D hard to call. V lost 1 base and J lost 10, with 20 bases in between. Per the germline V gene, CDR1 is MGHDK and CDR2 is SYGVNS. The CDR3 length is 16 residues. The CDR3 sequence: CASSELLGLPPPEQFF. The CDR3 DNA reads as TGTGCCAGCAGTGAATTGTTGGGTTTACCGCCTCCCGAGCAGTTCTTC.

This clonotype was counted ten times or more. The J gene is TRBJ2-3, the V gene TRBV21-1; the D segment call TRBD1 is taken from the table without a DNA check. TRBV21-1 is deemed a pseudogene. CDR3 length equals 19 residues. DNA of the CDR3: TGTGCCAGCAGCAGTGGGGACAGGGTTCTTTTTGGGAGCACAGATACGCAGTATTTT. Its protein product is CASSSGDRVLFGSTDTQYF.

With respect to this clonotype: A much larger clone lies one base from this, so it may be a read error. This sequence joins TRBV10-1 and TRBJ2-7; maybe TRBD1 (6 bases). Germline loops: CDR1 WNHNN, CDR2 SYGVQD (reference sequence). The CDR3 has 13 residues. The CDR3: CANSRQGSNEQYF. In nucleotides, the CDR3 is TGCGCCAACAGTCGTCAGGGGTCGAACGAGCAGTACTTC.